This T cell receptor beta chain was observed in a study of T cell responses to AZD1222 COVID-19 vaccine. Notes on the study in general: Vaccine-related CD4 TCRs covered spike, predominating at 160-218 and 743-854. As reported, nearly half of all spike-specific TCRs target variant regions that are unmutated. Baseline seropositives among AZD1222 recipients totaled only six.

The assay was immunoSEQ multiplex PCR, and TCRdb's table has in-frame clones only and misses some. The data hold 150,000 to 200,000 clones, with more than 80% observed a single time. The germline CDR1 and CDR2 sequences are MDHEN and SYDVKM. The CDR3 spans 12 residues. V shed 7 bases and J shed 3 bases, with 9 bases lying between them. This clone has only one observation. The target antigen is unknown. The specimen was peripheral blood, collected 28 days after the second dose of the MenACWY control vaccine. The receptor was isolated from an adult who received the MenACWY meningococcal vaccine as a control. The chain combines TRBV28 with TRBJ1-2; no clear D. CDR3 residues: CASTSNDYGYTF. The CDR3 DNA follows: TGTGCCAGCACGTCGAACGACTATGGCTACACCTTC.